This T cell receptor beta chain was recovered during a study of shared clonotypes between healthy human individuals. Whole-study findings and limits: Clonotype sharing levels among donors were expected to vary with sequencing depth. Naive CD4 clonotypes were shared across a few donors at around 5%.

A word on this clone: Its target is not known. An end of the junction differs from the germline gene, which may be a read error.

Naive CD8 populations comprised CD45RO-negative cells positively selected for CCR7, excluding terminally differentiated effector memory CD45RA+ cells. Donation came from healthy HIV-negative adults that had no recent acute infections or vaccinations. TCRdb's copy holds only in-frame clones and misses some; the assay was immunoSEQ multiplex PCR. The sample contains over 2,000,000 clones, around 95% of which appear only once. The CDR3 spans 14 residues. CDR1 is SGDLS, CDR2 YYNGEE, per germline. The rearrangement links TRBV9 to TRBJ2-1; either TRBD1 or TRBD2 may fit D (7 bases each). This clonotype was sampled from a young man in good health. Some clones in this sample may be carry-over from other donors' samples. The sample taken for sequencing was naive CD8+ T cells from PBMCs. The CDR3 DNA sequence: TGTGCCAGCAGCGCAACAGGGGCTGGGGAGGGGAAGGTCTTC. It codes for CASSATGAGEGKVF.